Reported below is one T cell receptor (beta chain). The data stem from a study of OX40 agonist ivuxolimab in advanced cancers. Across the whole study: Patients achieving partial responses numbered three: one hepatocellular carcinoma case and two cutaneous melanoma cases.

Data came from immunoSEQ multiplex PCR; TCRdb stores just in-frame clones and leaves some out. Here the sample spans approximately 39,000 clones, roughly nine tenths being singletons. V was pared by 4 bases and J by 2 bases, with 3 bases of the junction left unmatched. The CDR3 is 15 amino acids. CDR1 is MNHNY and CDR2 is SVGAGI in the germline V gene (reference sequence). This receptor was taken from an adult with an advanced solid tumor such as melanoma, head and neck, liver or kidney cancer. Material: CD4+ or CD8+ T cells sorted from blood, obtained in a trial of the OX40 agonist ivuxolimab. The chain joins TRBV6-6 to TRBJ1-5; 9 nucleotides line up with TRBD1. The CDR3, as DNA: TGTGCCAGCAGTTGGACAGGGGATGGCAATCAGCCCCAGCATTTT. It specifies CASSWTGDGNQPQHF.